A selection of T cell receptor beta chains follows, all from one sample in a study of blood T cell repertoires in COVID-19. The data were produced by immunoSEQ multiplex PCR, yet TCRdb's version contains in-frame clones alone and is incomplete. The sample has fewer than 200,000 clones, approximately 81% seen once. The sample consisted of PBMCs or T cells enriched from blood (not recorded which). These receptors all come from a man in his fifties or sixties who had recovered from COVID-19. Both conserved end residues are part of each CDR3. D genes are given only for firm matches. Clone size is given for some rows only: seen once, a few or many times, or a class if the clone is expanded.

d_call,j_call,cdr3_length,v_call,clone_size,cdr3_aa,cdr3_nt
TRBD1,TRBJ1-5,15,TRBV5-6,NA,CASSAGQGGNQPQHF,TGTGCCAGCAGCGCGGGACAGGGGGGGAATCAGCCCCAGCATTTT
TRBD1,TRBJ1-2,12,TRBV29-1,NA,CSVEAEGAGYTF,TGCAGCGTTGAAGCTGAGGGGGCGGGCTACACCTTC
NA,TRBJ1-5,18,TRBV25-1,NA,CASSEERAGVEDDQPQHF,TGTGCCAGCAGTGAAGAAAGGGCAGGGGTTGAGGATGATCAGCCCCAGCATTTT
TRBD2,TRBJ2-3,18,TRBV19,NA,CASSFRVGLEVGTDTQYF,TGTGCCAGTAGTTTTCGTGTTGGACTAGAGGTAGGCACAGATACGCAGTATTTT
TRBD2,TRBJ2-1,12,TRBV5-1,once,CASSFSGREQFF,TGCGCCAGCAGCTTTAGCGGGAGAGAGCAGTTCTTC
NA,TRBJ1-1,13,TRBV7-2,once,CASSYTGNTEAFF,TGTGCCAGCAGTTATACAGGGAACACTGAAGCTTTCTTT
NA,TRBJ1-2,14,TRBV7-8,once,CASSSGPGYYGYTF,TGTGCCAGCAGCTCGGGTCCAGGGTACTATGGCTACACCTTC
NA,TRBJ1-4,12,TRBV19,NA,CASNRRSEKLFF,TGTGCCAGTAACCGGAGGAGTGAAAAACTGTTTTTT
TRBD2,TRBJ2-5,15,TRBV30,NA,CAWSLGTSRQETQYF,TGTGCCTGGAGTCTCGGGACTAGTCGCCAAGAGACCCAGTACTTC
TRBD1,TRBJ1-5,16,TRBV7-9,NA,CASSLGWTGGIQPQHF,TGTGCCAGCAGCCTGGGCTGGACAGGGGGCATTCAGCCCCAGCATTTT
TRBD2,TRBJ2-7,15,TRBV27,NA,CASRIGLAGTYEQYF,TGTGCCAGCAGAATAGGGCTAGCGGGAACCTACGAGCAGTACTTC
TRBD1,TRBJ1-1,15,TRBV5-1,NA,CASSAHTGGNTEAFF,TGCGCCAGCAGCGCTCATACAGGGGGTAACACTGAAGCTTTCTTT
NA,TRBJ1-5,15,TRBV29-1,few,CSGPFGPGDNQPQHF,NA
TRBD1,TRBJ2-1,15,TRBV24-1,NA,CATSDRQGSYNEQFF,TGTGCCACCAGTGATCGACAGGGCTCCTACAATGAGCAGTTCTTC
TRBD1,TRBJ1-5,16,TRBV6-1,NA,CASSVHRGIGNQPQHF,TGTGCCAGCAGTGTTCACAGGGGAATCGGCAATCAGCCCCAGCATTTT
NA,TRBJ1-2,14,TRBV28,NA,CATTREIQGYGYTF,TGTGCCACCACCAGGGAAATACAGGGATATGGCTACACCTTC
NA,TRBJ2-6,17,TRBV7-2,NA,CASSTGRSRGGANVLTF,TGTGCCAGCAGTACAGGTCGTTCGCGGGGTGGGGCCAACGTCCTGACTTTC
TRBD1,TRBJ2-7,13,TRBV11-2,NA,CASSRTGGSSQYF,TGTGCCAGCTCCCGGACAGGGGGTTCCTCGCAGTACTTC
TRBD1,TRBJ1-2,17,TRBV12-5,NA,CASGATRGTYRGGGYTF,TGTGCTAGTGGCGCAACGAGGGGAACATACAGGGGTGGGGGCTACACCTTC
TRBD2,TRBJ2-5,14,TRBV29-1,NA,CSVSGGGQRETQYF,TGCAGCGTTTCGGGGGGGGGCCAAAGGGAGACCCAGTACTTC
TRBD2,TRBJ2-3,17,TRBV24-1,NA,CATSDRRLAGAWDTQYF,TGTGCCACCAGTGACCGCAGACTAGCGGGGGCCTGGGATACGCAGTATTTT
NA,TRBJ2-3,12,TRBV29-1,NA,CSVYTNTDTQYF,TGCAGCGTTTATACTAACACAGATACGCAGTATTTT
NA,TRBJ1-2,16,TRBV5-6,NA,CASSLGFPGASGGYTF,TGTGCCAGCAGCTTGGGCTTCCCAGGGGCATCTGGTGGCTACACCTTC
NA,TRBJ2-7,14,TRBV13,NA,CASSLRTISYEQYF,TGTGCCAGCAGCTTGCGAACCATCTCCTACGAGCAGTACTTC
NA,TRBJ2-7,16,TRBV3-1/TRBV3-2,NA,CASSRRAGPAAYEQYF,TGTGCCAGCAGCCGACGGGCGGGGCCCGCCGCTTACGAGCAGTACTTC
TRBD1,TRBJ1-5,14,TRBV19,few,CASSIETGKQPQHF,TGTGCCAGTAGTATTGAGACAGGGAAGCAGCCCCAGCATTTT
NA,TRBJ1-4,15,TRBV20-1,NA,CSASNSGGNNEKLFF,TGCAGTGCTAGTAACTCGGGGGGGAATAATGAAAAACTGTTTTTT
NA,TRBJ2-3,15,TRBV5-4,NA,CASSLDGGYTDTQYF,TGTGCCAGCAGCTTGGATGGAGGTTACACAGATACGCAGTATTTT
TRBD2,TRBJ2-4,18,TRBV7-8,NA,CASSSSGGVTLAKNIQYF,TGTGCCAGCAGCTCCAGCGGGGGGGTAACTCTAGCCAAAAACATTCAGTACTTC
NA,TRBJ2-3,15,TRBV7-9,NA,CASSLAVTTTDTQYF,TGTGCCAGCAGCTTAGCGGTAACGACAACAGATACGCAGTATTTT
NA,TRBJ2-1,15,TRBV30,NA,CAWPGLLENYNEQFF,TGTGCCTGGCCTGGGTTACTAGAGAACTACAATGAGCAGTTCTTC
TRBD1,TRBJ2-2,17,TRBV7-3,NA,CASSFLPGTGDTGELFF,TGTGCCAGCAGCTTCCTTCCCGGGACAGGGGACACCGGGGAGCTGTTTTTT
NA,TRBJ1-4,11,TRBV29-1,NA,CSAGGYEKLFF,TGCAGCGCCGGGGGGTATGAAAAACTGTTTTTT